The 26 T cell receptor beta chains in this list originate from one sample, sequenced in a study of blood T cell repertoires in COVID-19. The protocol was immunoSEQ multiplex PCR, while the TCRdb copy is restricted to in-frame clones and leaves out a portion. Seen here are approximately 120,000 clones, 65% to 90% observed once, and the top ten hold more than 6.5%. The sequenced material came from peripheral blood. These receptor sequences come from a man of 80 years or more with active or convalescent COVID-19.

The rearrangement uses TRBV12-3 or TRBV12-4 and TRBJ2-5; D is possibly TRBD1 (5 bases). V gave up 5 bases and J gave up 9 bases, with 10 bases separating them. The CDR3 consists of 11 residues. CDR3 sequence reads: CASSDLGAQYF. CDR3 sequence (DNA): TGTGCCAGCAGTGACCTAGGGGCCCAGTACTTC.

The chain recombines TRBV18 with TRBJ2-3, with TRBD1 identical over 7 bases. The V gene's germline CDR1 is KGHSH and CDR2 LQKENI. The CDR3 length is 15 residues. J lost 4 bases, V lost 3 bases, and 7 bases had no gene match. The CDR3 protein is CASSPPTGMADTQYF. CDR3 DNA: TGTGCCAGCTCACCCCCGACAGGGATGGCAGATACGCAGTATTTT.

The J gene is TRBJ2-2, the V gene TRBV4-2, with a weak D call TRBD2 (6 bases). V was cut by 0 bases and J by 7 bases, with 12 bases left in between. Germline values: CDR1 LGHNA, CDR2 YNFKEQ. This CDR3 region has 15 residues. CDR3 amino acids: CASSQDDARGGELFF. In DNA, the CDR3 is TGTGCCAGCAGCCAAGATGACGCGCGGGGCGGGGAGCTGTTTTTT.

The J gene is TRBJ2-7, the V gene TRBV6-6; 12 nucleotides line up with TRBD2. CDR1 and CDR2 from the germline V gene are MNHNY and SVGAGI (reference sequence). CDR3 length: 15 amino acids. Trimming at V came to 1 base and at J to 7 bases, leaving 5 bases not matched to a gene. The CDR3 sequence is CASSYFGLAGKEQYF. Written as DNA, the CDR3 is TGTGCCAGCAGTTACTTTGGACTAGCGGGGAAAGAGCAGTACTTC.

The CDR3 sequence is CAISPQEGDTEAFF. The CDR3 coding sequence is TGTGCCATCAGCCCTCAAGAGGGGGACACTGAAGCTTTCTTT. The chain links TRBV10-3 to TRBJ1-1; D perhaps matches TRBD1 (6 bases). Germline V gene sequence: CDR1 ENHRY, CDR2 SYGVKD. The CDR3 length is 14 residues. Trimming left V 6 bases short and J 3 bases short, with 14 bases between.

V and J are TRBV28 and TRBJ1-6, with TRBD1 as a possible D gene (6 bases). The CDR3 loop spans 14 amino acids. Germline V gene data show CDR1 as MDHEN and CDR2 as SYDVKM. V lost 3 bases and J 9 bases, leaving 12 bases between the germline ends. The CDR3 DNA reads as TGTGCCAGCAGTTTGAACAGGGTTATTTCACCCCTCCACTTT. Encoded protein: CASSLNRVISPLHF.

A single count supports this clone. V usage is TRBV7-8 and J usage is TRBJ1-5; perhaps TRBD1 as D (6 bases). The length of the CDR3 is 20 residues. V was clipped by 0 bases and J by 0 bases, with 21 bases between them. CDR1 is SGHVS and CDR2 is FQNEAQ in the germline V gene. The CDR3 region has the DNA TGTGCCAGCAGCTTAGCGGGGAAGGGGGGGATACTCTATAGCAATCAGCCCCAGCATTTT. Its protein is CASSLAGKGGILYSNQPQHF.

The rearrangement joins TRBV28 to TRBJ1-4; D is ambiguous. Germline V gene sequence: CDR1 MDHEN, CDR2 SYDVKM. V lost 6 bases and J lost 10, with 12 bases in between. This CDR3 region has 12 residues. The CDR3 sequence: CASRIGERKLFF. CDR3 DNA sequence: TGTGCCAGCAGGATCGGGGAGCGAAAACTGTTTTTT.

About this clone: The same CDR3 can be traced to other DNA sequences in this sample. The gene calls are TRBV18 and TRBJ1-2; 8 bases match TRBD1. V dropped 4 bases and J dropped 6; count of bases not matched to a gene: 4. Germline values: CDR1 KGHSH, CDR2 LQKENI. The CDR3 is 13 residues long. The chain's CDR3 is CASSQDRGDGYTF. CDR3 sequence (DNA): TGTGCCAGCTCACAAGACAGGGGCGATGGCTACACCTTC.

A single count supports this clone. The chain carries TRBV7-2 and TRBJ1-6; 7 nucleotides match TRBD1. The CDR3 contains 16 residues. Germline trimming cut 7 bases from V and 2 bases from J; bases unmatched to any gene: 8. Germline assignment: CDR1 SGHTA and CDR2 FQGNSA. DNA for the CDR3: TGTGCCAGCACCACAAGGACAGGACCCTATAATTCACCCCTCCACTTT. As protein: CASTTRTGPYNSPLHF.

The CDR3 nucleotides are TGTGCCAGCAGTTTCGACAGGGGGCTTGACTATGGCTACACCTTC. Protein product: CASSFDRGLDYGYTF. This chain joins TRBV6-2 or TRBV6-3 and TRBJ1-2; 10 bases align to TRBD1. The CDR3 is 15 amino acids. Germline V gene lookup returns CDR1 MNHEY and CDR2 SVGEGT. V lost 4 bases to trimming and J lost 3 bases; unmatched junction nucleotides: 5.

The V gene is TRBV4-3, the J gene TRBJ2-7; the match to TRBD1 covers 8 bases. V lost 4 bases to trimming and J lost 4 bases; unmatched junction nucleotides: 6. CDR3 length: 14 amino acids. Looked up from germline, CDR1 is LGHNA and CDR2 is YSLEER. CDR3 in DNA: TGCGCCAGCAGCCCCGGGACAGGATTATACGAGCAGTACTTC. This translates into CASSPGTGLYEQYF.

V usage is TRBV18 and J usage is TRBJ1-2, with unresolved D. The V end lost 1 base, the J end lost 0 bases, and 12 bases lay between the germline ends. Germline CDR1 is KGHSH and CDR2 is LQKENI. There are 16 residues in the CDR3. CDR3 nucleotides: TGTGCCAGCTCACCACGGGCGGGAAGGACTAACTATGGCTACACCTTC. This sequence encodes CASSPRAGRTNYGYTF.

About this clone: A junction end diverges from the germline sequence, so it may reflect a read error. J is TRBJ2-3 and V is TRBV19; 11 bases line up with TRBD2. The CDR3 consists of 12 residues. The germline V gene has CDR1 LNHDA and CDR2 SQIVND (reference sequence). The CDR3 bases are TGTGCCAGTAGTATGGCTAGCGGGGGGCGAAATTTT. This encodes CASSMASGGRNF. The variable domain in full, completed from reference TRBV19 and TRBJ2-3, reads DGGITQSPKYLFRKEGQNVTLSCEQNLNHDAMYWYRQDPGQGLRLIYYSQIVNDFQKGDIAEGYSVSREKKESFPLTVTSAQKNPTAFYLCASSMASGGRNFGPGTRLTVL.

The chain joins TRBV6-5 to TRBJ1-2; the D gene is possibly TRBD1 (5 bases). CDR3 size: 12 residues. Trimming stripped 6 bases from V and 4 bases from J, with 9 bases between. The V gene's germline CDR1 is MNHEY and CDR2 SVGAGI. The CDR3 spells CASRGEGYGYTF. CDR3 coding DNA: TGTGCCAGCAGAGGGGAGGGCTATGGCTACACCTTC.

The rearrangement uses TRBV9 and TRBJ2-2, with TRBD2 matching 15 bases. The length of the CDR3 is 19 residues. V lost 3 bases and J lost 5; bases outside the gene matches: 11. Germline V lookup: CDR1 SGDLS, CDR2 YYNGEE. The CDR3 DNA is TGTGCCAGCAGCGCCGGACTAGCGGGGGGGCATTTGGATACCGGGGAGCTGTTTTTT. Its protein product is CASSAGLAGGHLDTGELFF.

The chain employs TRBV21-1 and TRBJ1-2; the table's D call, TRBD1, was not checked against the DNA. TRBV21-1 is assigned pseudogene status. The CDR3 is made up of 14 amino acids. The DNA for the CDR3 is TGTGCCAGCAGCAAAGCAAGGGGTTTGGATGGCTACACCTTC. Amino acid sequence: CASSKARGLDGYTF.

The chain employs TRBV7-9 and TRBJ1-1; D perhaps matches TRBD1 (5 bases). Germline CDR1 is SEHNR and CDR2 is FQNEAQ (reference sequence). V was pared by 1 base and J by 3 bases, with 21 bases between. The CDR3 spans 18 residues. The DNA for the CDR3 is TGTGCCAGCAGCTTAGGAAGGACAACCTCCCCGTCGGACACTGAAGCTTTCTTT. Its translation is CASSLGRTTSPSDTEAFF.

V and J are TRBV2 and TRBJ1-2, with 7 bases that match TRBD1. The CDR3 has 14 residues. J lost 7 bases, V lost 3 bases, and 8 bases had no gene match. CDR1 and CDR2 (germline): SNHLY, FYNNEI. The CDR3, as DNA: TGTGCCAGCAGTGACCAGACAGGGAAGAGTGGCTACACCTTC. Amino acid sequence: CASSDQTGKSGYTF.

V usage is TRBV28 and J usage is TRBJ2-6, with TRBD1 matching over 7 bases. V trimming: 6 bases; J trimming: 3 bases; junction bases outside the gene matches: 5. Germline loops: CDR1 MDHEN, CDR2 SYDVKM. The CDR3 is 15 amino acids. The CDR3: CASRDTGDGANVLTF. The DNA of the CDR3 is TGTGCCAGCAGAGACACAGGGGATGGGGCCAACGTCCTGACTTTC. The complete variable domain, with remaining parts taken from reference TRBV28 and TRBJ2-6, reads DVKVTQSSRYLVKRTGEKVFLECVQDMDHENMFWYRQDPGLGLRLIYFSYDVKMKEKGDIPEGYSVSREKKERFSLILESASTNQTSMYLCASRDTGDGANVLTFGAGSRLTVL.

The chain has TRBV4-1 and TRBJ1-3, with 9 bases fitting TRBD1. In germline, CDR1 is MGHRA, CDR2 YSYEKL. V gave up 2 bases and J gave up 2 bases; unmatched junction bases: 4. This CDR3 region has 16 residues. The CDR3 loop reads CASSQPRDRAGNTIYF. Here the CDR3 DNA reads TGCGCCAGCAGCCAACCCCGGGACAGGGCTGGAAACACCATATATTTT.

As to this clone: Distinct nucleotide sequences in the sample also encode this CDR3. The CDR3 nucleotides are TGCGCCAGCAGCTTGGGGGGGACAGGCTCTGGAAACACCATATATTTT. Protein: CASSLGGTGSGNTIYF. The chain carries TRBV5-1 and TRBJ1-3; 8 bases are a match to TRBD1. CDR3 length: 16 amino acids. Germline V CDR1 and CDR2: SGHRS, YFSETQ. V shed 0 bases and J 0 bases; nucleotides not matched to a gene: 2.

The rearrangement joins TRBV5-1 to TRBJ1-2, with 10 bases matching TRBD1. The V gene's germline CDR1 is SGHRS and CDR2 YFSETQ. V was pared by 1 base and J by 3 bases, with 3 bases of the junction left unmatched. The CDR3 is 15 amino acids. The CDR3 bases are TGCGCCAGCAGCTTGTTGGGACAGGGGTACTATGGCTACACCTTC. Its translation: CASSLLGQGYYGYTF. The variable domain in full, with the rest retrieved from reference TRBV5-1 and TRBJ1-2, is KAGVTQTPRYLIKTRGQQVTLSCSPISGHRSVSWYQQTPGQGLQFLFEYFSETQRNKGNFPGRFSGRQFSNSRSEMNVSTLELGDSALYLCASSLLGQGYYGYTFGSGTRLTVV.

Ten or more counts support this clone. The V and J genes are TRBV19 and TRBJ2-1; D possibly corresponds to TRBD2 (5 bases). Germline lookup yields CDR1 LNHDA and CDR2 SQIVND (reference sequence). The length of the CDR3 is 13 residues. The V end lost 5 bases, the J end lost 6 bases, and 11 bases lay between the germline ends. As DNA, the CDR3 is TGTGCCAGTAGTCCCGGGATTAGCAATGAGCAGTTCTTC. Translated, it gives CASSPGISNEQFF.

The chain joins TRBV7-2 to TRBJ1-2, with 7 bases lining up with TRBD1. This CDR3 is built from 15 residues. Trimming removed 2 bases from V and 3 bases from J; junction bases left unmatched: 6. Germline V lookup: CDR1 SGHTA, CDR2 FQGNSA. Written as DNA, the CDR3 is TGTGCCAGCAGCTTAAACCGGGACAGCCACTATGGCTACACCTTC. Amino acid sequence: CASSLNRDSHYGYTF.

This chain joins TRBV19 and TRBJ1-2; 10 positions agree with TRBD1. J lost 2 bases, V lost 8 bases, and 8 bases had no gene match. Germline lookup yields CDR1 LNHDA and CDR2 SQIVND (reference sequence). This CDR3 region has 15 residues. CDR3 protein: CASLRQGAGNYGYTF. The CDR3 DNA reads TGTGCCAGTTTAAGACAGGGGGCAGGAAACTATGGCTACACCTTC.